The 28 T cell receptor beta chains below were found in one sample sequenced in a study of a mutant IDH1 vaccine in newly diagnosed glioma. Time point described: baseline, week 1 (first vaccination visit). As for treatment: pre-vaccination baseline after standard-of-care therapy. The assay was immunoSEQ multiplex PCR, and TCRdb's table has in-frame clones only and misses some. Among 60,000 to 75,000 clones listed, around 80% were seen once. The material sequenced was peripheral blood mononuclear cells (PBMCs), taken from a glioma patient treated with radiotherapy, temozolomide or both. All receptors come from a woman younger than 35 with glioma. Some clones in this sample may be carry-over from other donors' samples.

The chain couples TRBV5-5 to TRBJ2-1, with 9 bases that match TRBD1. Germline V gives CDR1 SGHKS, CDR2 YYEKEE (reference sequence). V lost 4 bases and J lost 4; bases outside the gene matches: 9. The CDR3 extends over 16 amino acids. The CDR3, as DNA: TGTGCCAGCAGCAGGGACGGGACAGGGCAGTACAATGAGCAGTTCTTC. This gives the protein CASSRDGTGQYNEQFF. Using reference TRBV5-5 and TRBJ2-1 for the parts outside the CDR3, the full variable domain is DAGVTQSPTHLIKTRGQQVTLRCSPISGHKSVSWYQQVLGQGPQFIFQYYEKEERGRGNFPDRFSARQFPNYSSELNVNALLLGDSALYLCASSRDGTGQYNEQFFGPGTRLTVL.

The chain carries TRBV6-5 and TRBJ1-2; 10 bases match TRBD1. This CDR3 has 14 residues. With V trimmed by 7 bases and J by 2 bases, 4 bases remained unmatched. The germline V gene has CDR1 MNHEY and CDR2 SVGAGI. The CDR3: CASTPGQGNYGYTF. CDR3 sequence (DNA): TGTGCCAGCACCCCGGGACAGGGGAACTATGGCTACACCTTC.

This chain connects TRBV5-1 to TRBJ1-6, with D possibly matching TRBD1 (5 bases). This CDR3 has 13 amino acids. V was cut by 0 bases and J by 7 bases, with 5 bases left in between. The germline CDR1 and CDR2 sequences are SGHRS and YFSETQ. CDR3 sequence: CASSLGQNSPLHF. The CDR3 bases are TGCGCCAGCAGCTTGGGACAGAATTCACCCCTCCACTTT.

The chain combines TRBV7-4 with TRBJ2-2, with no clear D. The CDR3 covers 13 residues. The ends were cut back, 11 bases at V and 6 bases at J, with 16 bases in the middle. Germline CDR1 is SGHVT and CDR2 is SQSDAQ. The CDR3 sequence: CALTFCLAGELFF. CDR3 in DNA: TGTGCCCTAACCTTTTGCCTCGCCGGGGAGCTGTTTTTT.

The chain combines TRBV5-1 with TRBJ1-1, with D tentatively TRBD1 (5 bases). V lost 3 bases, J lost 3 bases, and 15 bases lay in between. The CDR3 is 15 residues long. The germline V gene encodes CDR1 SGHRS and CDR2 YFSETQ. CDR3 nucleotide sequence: TGCGCCAGCAGCTGGAGTGGGGGTGGGGACACTGAAGCTTTCTTT. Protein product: CASSWSGGGDTEAFF. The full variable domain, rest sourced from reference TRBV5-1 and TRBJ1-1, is KAGVTQTPRYLIKTRGQQVTLSCSPISGHRSVSWYQQTPGQGLQFLFEYFSETQRNKGNFPGRFSGRQFSNSRSEMNVSTLELGDSALYLCASSWSGGGDTEAFFGQGTRLTVV.

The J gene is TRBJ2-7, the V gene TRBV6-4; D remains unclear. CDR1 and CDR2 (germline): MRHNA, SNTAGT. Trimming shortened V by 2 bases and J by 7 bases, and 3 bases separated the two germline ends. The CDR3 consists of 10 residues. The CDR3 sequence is CASSDTEQYF. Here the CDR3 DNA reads TGTGCCAGCAGTGACACTGAGCAGTACTTC.

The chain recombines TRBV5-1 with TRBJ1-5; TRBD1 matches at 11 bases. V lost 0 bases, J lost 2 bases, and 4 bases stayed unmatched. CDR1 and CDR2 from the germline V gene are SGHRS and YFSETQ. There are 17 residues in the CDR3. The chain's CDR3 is CASSLGTGGAGNQPQHF. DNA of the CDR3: TGCGCCAGCAGCTTGGGGACAGGGGGCGCCGGCAATCAGCCCCAGCATTTT.

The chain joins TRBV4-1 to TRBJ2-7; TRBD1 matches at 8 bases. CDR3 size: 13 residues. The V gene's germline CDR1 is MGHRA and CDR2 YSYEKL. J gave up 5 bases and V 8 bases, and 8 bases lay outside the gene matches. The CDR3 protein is CASAGTGSNEQYF. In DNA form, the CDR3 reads TGCGCCAGCGCCGGGACAGGTTCCAACGAGCAGTACTTC.

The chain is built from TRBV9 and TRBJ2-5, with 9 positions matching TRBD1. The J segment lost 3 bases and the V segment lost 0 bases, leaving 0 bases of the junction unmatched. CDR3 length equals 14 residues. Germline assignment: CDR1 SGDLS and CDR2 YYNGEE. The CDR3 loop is CASSVGTGEETQYF. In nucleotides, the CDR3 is TGTGCCAGCAGCGTAGGGACAGGGGAAGAGACCCAGTACTTC.

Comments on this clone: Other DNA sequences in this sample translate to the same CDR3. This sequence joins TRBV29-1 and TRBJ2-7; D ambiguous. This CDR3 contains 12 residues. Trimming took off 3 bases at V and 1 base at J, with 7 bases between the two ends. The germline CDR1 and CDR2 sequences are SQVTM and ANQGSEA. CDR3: CSVDLGSYEQYF. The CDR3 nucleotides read TGCAGCGTTGATCTAGGATCCTACGAGCAGTACTTC.

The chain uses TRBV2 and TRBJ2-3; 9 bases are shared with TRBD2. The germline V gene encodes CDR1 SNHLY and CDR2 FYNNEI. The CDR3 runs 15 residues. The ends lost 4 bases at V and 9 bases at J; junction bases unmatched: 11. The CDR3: CASSGRSGRPGTQYF. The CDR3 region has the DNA TGTGCCAGCAGTGGTCGTAGCGGGAGACCCGGGACGCAGTATTTT.

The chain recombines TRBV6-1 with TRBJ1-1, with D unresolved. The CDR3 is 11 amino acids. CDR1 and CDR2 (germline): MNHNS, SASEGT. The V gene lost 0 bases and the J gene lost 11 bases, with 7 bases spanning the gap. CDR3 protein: CASSEAPPAFF. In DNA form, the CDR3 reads TGTGCCAGCAGTGAAGCGCCCCCGGCTTTCTTT.

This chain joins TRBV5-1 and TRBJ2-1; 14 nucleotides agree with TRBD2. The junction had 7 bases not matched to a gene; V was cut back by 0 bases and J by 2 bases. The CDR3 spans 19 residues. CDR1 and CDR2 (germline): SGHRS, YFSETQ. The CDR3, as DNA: TGCGCCAGCAGCTTGGTCGGGACTAGCGGGAGAGGGCCCTACAATGAGCAGTTCTTC. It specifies CASSLVGTSGRGPYNEQFF.

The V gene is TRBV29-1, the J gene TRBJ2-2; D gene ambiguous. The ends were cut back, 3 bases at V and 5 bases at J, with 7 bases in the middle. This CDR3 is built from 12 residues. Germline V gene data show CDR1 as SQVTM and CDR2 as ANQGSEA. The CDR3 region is CSVDLLTGELFF. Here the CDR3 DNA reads TGCAGCGTTGATTTGCTAACCGGGGAGCTGTTTTTT.

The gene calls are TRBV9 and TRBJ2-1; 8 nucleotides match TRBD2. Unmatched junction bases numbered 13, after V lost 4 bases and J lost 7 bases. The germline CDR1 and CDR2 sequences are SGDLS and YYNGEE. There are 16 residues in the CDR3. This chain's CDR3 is CASSLRALAVGNEQFF. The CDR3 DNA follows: TGTGCCAGCAGCTTGAGGGCACTAGCGGTGGGAAATGAGCAGTTCTTC.

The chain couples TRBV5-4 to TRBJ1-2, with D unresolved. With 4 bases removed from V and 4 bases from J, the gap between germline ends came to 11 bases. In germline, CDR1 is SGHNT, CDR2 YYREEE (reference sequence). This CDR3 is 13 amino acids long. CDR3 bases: TGTGCCAGCAGCCCTCGCGAGAGCTATGGCTACACCTTC. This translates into CASSPRESYGYTF.

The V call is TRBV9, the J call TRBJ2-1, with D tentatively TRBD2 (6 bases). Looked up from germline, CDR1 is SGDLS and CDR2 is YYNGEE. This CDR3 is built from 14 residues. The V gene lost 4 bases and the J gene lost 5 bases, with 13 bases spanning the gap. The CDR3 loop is CASSPGDFHNEQFF. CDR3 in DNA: TGTGCCAGCAGCCCCGGGGACTTTCACAATGAGCAGTTCTTC.

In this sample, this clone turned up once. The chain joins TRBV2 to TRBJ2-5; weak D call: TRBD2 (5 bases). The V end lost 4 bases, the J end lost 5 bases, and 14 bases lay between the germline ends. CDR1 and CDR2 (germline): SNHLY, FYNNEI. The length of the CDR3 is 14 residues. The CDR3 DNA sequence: TGTGCCAGCAGTGTAAGAACGGTAGCGGAGACCCAGTACTTC. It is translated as CASSVRTVAETQYF.

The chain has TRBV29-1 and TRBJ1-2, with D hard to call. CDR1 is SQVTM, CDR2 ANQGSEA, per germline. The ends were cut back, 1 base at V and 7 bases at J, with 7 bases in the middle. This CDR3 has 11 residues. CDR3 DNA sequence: TGCAGCGTTGAAGGGGAAGCTGGCTACACCTTC. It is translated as CSVEGEAGYTF.

CDR3 sequence: CASSLTGNSGYTF. Written as DNA, the CDR3 is TGTGCCAGCAGCCTGACAGGGAATAGTGGCTACACCTTC. The chain is built from TRBV9 and TRBJ1-2, with TRBD1 identical over 7 bases. V dropped 4 bases and J dropped 7; count of bases not matched to a gene: 7. In germline, CDR1 is SGDLS, CDR2 YYNGEE. The CDR3 loop spans 13 amino acids.

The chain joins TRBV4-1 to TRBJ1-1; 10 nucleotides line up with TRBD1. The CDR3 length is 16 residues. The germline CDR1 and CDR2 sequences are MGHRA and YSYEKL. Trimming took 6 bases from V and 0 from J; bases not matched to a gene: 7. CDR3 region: CASRHPGQGLNTEAFF. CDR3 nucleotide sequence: TGCGCCAGCAGACATCCGGGACAGGGGTTGAACACTGAAGCTTTCTTT.

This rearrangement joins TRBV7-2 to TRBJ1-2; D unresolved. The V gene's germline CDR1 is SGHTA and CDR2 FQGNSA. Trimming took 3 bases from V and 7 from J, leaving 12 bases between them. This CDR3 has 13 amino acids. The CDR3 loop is CASSFFVESGYTF. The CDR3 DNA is TGTGCCAGCAGCTTCTTCGTGGAGAGTGGCTACACCTTC.

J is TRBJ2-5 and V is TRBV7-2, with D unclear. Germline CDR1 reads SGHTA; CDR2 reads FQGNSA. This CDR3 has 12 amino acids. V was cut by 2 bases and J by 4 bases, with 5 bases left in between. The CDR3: CASSLPSETQYF. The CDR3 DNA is TGTGCCAGCAGCTTACCGTCAGAGACCCAGTACTTC.

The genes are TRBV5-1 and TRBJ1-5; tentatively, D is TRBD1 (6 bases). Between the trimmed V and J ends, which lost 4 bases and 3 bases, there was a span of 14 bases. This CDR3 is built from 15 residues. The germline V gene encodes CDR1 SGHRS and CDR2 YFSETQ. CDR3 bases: TGCGCCAGCAGCGAGGGGGGGGCGGACAATCAGCCCCAGCATTTT. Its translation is CASSEGGADNQPQHF.

CDR3 residues: CASSEDRDYGYTF. CDR3 bases: TGTGCCAGCAGTGAGGATAGGGACTATGGCTACACCTTC. This sequence joins TRBV6-1 and TRBJ1-2; D remains ambiguous. There are 13 residues in the CDR3. Looked up from germline, CDR1 is MNHNS and CDR2 is SASEGT. Between the trimmed V and J ends, which lost 3 bases and 3 bases, there was a span of 8 bases.

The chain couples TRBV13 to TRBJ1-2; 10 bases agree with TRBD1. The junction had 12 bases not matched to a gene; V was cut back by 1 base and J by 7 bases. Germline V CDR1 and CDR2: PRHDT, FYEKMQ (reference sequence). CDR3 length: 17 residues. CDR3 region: CASSLEGTGVLSGGYTF. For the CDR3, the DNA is TGTGCCAGCAGCTTAGAAGGGACAGGGGTTTTGTCTGGTGGCTACACCTTC.

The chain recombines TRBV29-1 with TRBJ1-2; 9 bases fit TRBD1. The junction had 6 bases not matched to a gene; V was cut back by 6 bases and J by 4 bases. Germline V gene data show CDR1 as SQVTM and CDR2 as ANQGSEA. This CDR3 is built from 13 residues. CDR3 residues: CSVGTGKGYGYTF. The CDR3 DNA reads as TGCAGCGTCGGGACAGGGAAGGGCTATGGCTACACCTTC.

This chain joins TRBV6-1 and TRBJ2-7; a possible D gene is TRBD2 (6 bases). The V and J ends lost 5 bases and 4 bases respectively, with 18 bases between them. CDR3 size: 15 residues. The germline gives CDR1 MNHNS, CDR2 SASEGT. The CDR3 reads CASSKFREKHYEQYF. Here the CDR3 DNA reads TGTGCCAGCAGTAAATTCCGGGAGAAGCATTACGAGCAGTACTTC.